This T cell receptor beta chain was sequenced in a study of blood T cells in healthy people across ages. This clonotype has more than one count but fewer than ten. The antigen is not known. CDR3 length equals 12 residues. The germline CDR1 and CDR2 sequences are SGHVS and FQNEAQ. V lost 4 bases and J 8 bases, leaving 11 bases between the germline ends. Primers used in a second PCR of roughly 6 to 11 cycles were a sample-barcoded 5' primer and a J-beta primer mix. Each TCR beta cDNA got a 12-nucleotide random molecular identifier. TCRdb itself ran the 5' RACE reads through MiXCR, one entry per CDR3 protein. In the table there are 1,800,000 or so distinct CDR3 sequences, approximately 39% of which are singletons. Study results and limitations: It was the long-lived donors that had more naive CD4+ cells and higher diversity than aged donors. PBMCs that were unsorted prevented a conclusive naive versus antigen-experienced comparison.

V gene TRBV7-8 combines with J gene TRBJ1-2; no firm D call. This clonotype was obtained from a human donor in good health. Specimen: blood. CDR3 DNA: TGTGCCAGCAGCTCCGCCTTGAGAGGCTACACCTTC. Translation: CASSSALRGYTF.